This is a list of T cell receptor beta chains from one sample in a study of cytomegalovirus exposure and HLA in healthy donors. TCRdb's table, derived via immunoSEQ multiplex PCR, lists solely in-frame clones and lacks some. The sample includes around 140,000 clones, 80% of them seen just once. Sequencing was performed on PBMCs. All receptors come from a man in his forties in good health and CMV-seronegative. The CDR3 runs from the conserved cysteine through the conserved F or W. The D gene is left open where the match is weak. Size tells how often a clone was seen (once, few, many) or the class of an expanded clone, and some rows leave it out.

cdr3_nt: TGTGCCATCAGTGACTCCGGGACTCTTACCTACGAGCAGTACTTC
cdr3_aa: CAISDSGTLTYEQYF
j_call: TRBJ2-7
clone_size: .
d_call: .
v_call: TRBV10-3

cdr3_nt: TGTGCCAGCAGCTTAAGGGTACGGACCGGGACTATACGCAATTCCCAAGAGACCCAGTACTTC
cdr3_aa: CASSLRVRTGTIRNSQETQYF
j_call: TRBJ2-5
clone_size: .
d_call: TRBD2
v_call: TRBV7-8

cdr3_nt: TGTGCCAGCAGCTTGCGGGCGACAGGGAGTAATGAAAAACTGTTTTTT
cdr3_aa: CASSLRATGSNEKLFF
j_call: TRBJ1-4
clone_size: .
d_call: TRBD1
v_call: TRBV5-4

cdr3_nt: TGTGCCAGCCGCGATCCTGGGACTAGCGGTCGACCCTACGAGCAGTACTTC
cdr3_aa: CASRDPGTSGRPYEQYF
j_call: TRBJ2-7
clone_size: .
d_call: TRBD2
v_call: TRBV18

cdr3_nt: TGCGCCAGCAGCTTGACAGGGGCTGAAGCTTTCTTT
cdr3_aa: CASSLTGAEAFF
j_call: TRBJ1-1
clone_size: .
d_call: TRBD1
v_call: TRBV5-1

cdr3_nt: TGTGCCAGCAGAACAGGGAGTGGTTTAACTGAAGCTTTCTTT
cdr3_aa: CASRTGSGLTEAFF
j_call: TRBJ1-1
clone_size: .
d_call: .
v_call: TRBV6-5

cdr3_nt: TGTGCCAGCAGCTACGACAGGAACACTGAAGCTTTCTTT
cdr3_aa: CASSYDRNTEAFF
j_call: TRBJ1-1
clone_size: .
d_call: .
v_call: TRBV9

cdr3_nt: TGTGCCTCAGATCCGGGGGGCATATCCTATAATTCACCCCTCCACTTT
cdr3_aa: CASDPGGISYNSPLHF
j_call: TRBJ1-6
clone_size: .
d_call: .
v_call: TRBV30

cdr3_nt: TGTGCTAGTGGTTTGACAGGGGGGTACACCGGGGAGCTGTTTTTT
cdr3_aa: CASGLTGGYTGELFF
j_call: TRBJ2-2
clone_size: .
d_call: TRBD1
v_call: TRBV12-5

cdr3_nt: TGCGCCAGCAGCCAAGAAGGGGGACCCGGGACAGCGACCTACGAGCAGTACTTC
cdr3_aa: CASSQEGGPGTATYEQYF
j_call: TRBJ2-7
clone_size: .
d_call: TRBD1
v_call: TRBV4-1

cdr3_nt: TGTGCCAGCAGGAAGGGACAGGGGGAAACTGAAGCTTTCTTT
cdr3_aa: CASRKGQGETEAFF
j_call: TRBJ1-1
clone_size: .
d_call: TRBD1
v_call: TRBV7-9

cdr3_nt: TGTGCCAGCAGCTTTAAAGGGGTAGACGAGCAGTACTTC
cdr3_aa: CASSFKGVDEQYF
j_call: TRBJ2-7
clone_size: .
d_call: .
v_call: TRBV7-9

cdr3_nt: TGTGCCAGCAGCGTAAGCCCCCCTGGGGGGGGAGCCTACACCTTC
cdr3_aa: CASSVSPPGGGAYTF
j_call: TRBJ1-2
clone_size: .
d_call: .
v_call: TRBV9

cdr3_nt: TGTGCTACGCTACCCGGGGGGGGCCGGCAGACCCAGTACTTC
cdr3_aa: CATLPGGGRQTQYF
j_call: TRBJ2-5
clone_size: .
d_call: TRBD2
v_call: TRBV5-4

cdr3_nt: TGCGCCAGCAGCCTGACAGGGGACCAGCCCCAGCATTTT
cdr3_aa: CASSLTGDQPQHF
j_call: TRBJ1-5
clone_size: .
d_call: TRBD1
v_call: TRBV5-1

cdr3_nt: TGTGCCTGGACTTTCTCATTGGGACTAGCGGCCTACAATGAGCAGTTCTTC
cdr3_aa: CAWTFSLGLAAYNEQFF
j_call: TRBJ2-1
clone_size: .
d_call: TRBD2
v_call: TRBV30

cdr3_nt: TGTGCCAGCACCCTAGGTCCAGGGGAGAACACTGAAGCTTTCTTT
cdr3_aa: CASTLGPGENTEAFF
j_call: TRBJ1-1
clone_size: few
d_call: .
v_call: TRBV2

cdr3_nt: TGTGCCAGCAGCTTCCAATCGACAGCTAGCACAGATACGCAGTATTTT
cdr3_aa: CASSFQSTASTDTQYF
j_call: TRBJ2-3
clone_size: .
d_call: .
v_call: TRBV11-2

cdr3_nt: TGTGCCAGCAGTCGGACAGGGGTCGGGGATACGCAGTATTTT
cdr3_aa: CASSRTGVGDTQYF
j_call: TRBJ2-3
clone_size: once
d_call: TRBD1
v_call: TRBV2

cdr3_nt: TGTGCCAGCAGCTTAGAATCTTGCTACACCTTC
cdr3_aa: CASSLESCYTF
j_call: TRBJ1-2
clone_size: .
d_call: .
v_call: TRBV11-3

cdr3_nt: TGCGCCAGCAGCCCATTCGGGACAGGGGATAATTCCCCCCTCCACTTT
cdr3_aa: CASSPFGTGDNSPLHF
j_call: TRBJ1-6
clone_size: once
d_call: TRBD1
v_call: TRBV5-1

cdr3_nt: TGTGCCAGTAGTAGCGGACTAGAGACCGGGGAGCTGTTTTTT
cdr3_aa: CASSSGLETGELFF
j_call: TRBJ2-2
clone_size: .
d_call: TRBD2
v_call: TRBV19

cdr3_nt: TGTGCCAGCAGATGGAGGGGTCCTAGCTCCTACGAGCAGTACTTC
cdr3_aa: CASRWRGPSSYEQYF
j_call: TRBJ2-7
clone_size: .
d_call: .
v_call: TRBV28

cdr3_nt: TGTGCCAGCAGCCTCCGGGGTAGTCCTGAAGCTTTCTTT
cdr3_aa: CASSLRGSPEAFF
j_call: TRBJ1-1
clone_size: .
d_call: .
v_call: TRBV9

cdr3_nt: TGTGCCACCGCGGGGAGCACAGATACGCAGTATTTT
cdr3_aa: CATAGSTDTQYF
j_call: TRBJ2-3
clone_size: few
d_call: .
v_call: TRBV10-3

cdr3_nt: TGTGCTATACCAGGTCCCGGGGAGCTGTTTTTT
cdr3_aa: CAIPGPGELFF
j_call: TRBJ2-2
clone_size: few
d_call: .
v_call: TRBV7-9

cdr3_nt: TGTGCCAGTAGTCGCACCGGGACAGGACTGAACACTGAAGCTTTCTTT
cdr3_aa: CASSRTGTGLNTEAFF
j_call: TRBJ1-1
clone_size: .
d_call: TRBD1
v_call: TRBV19

cdr3_nt: TGTGCCAGCAGCGCAAGGGGGAACATTCAGTACTTC
cdr3_aa: CASSARGNIQYF
j_call: TRBJ2-4
clone_size: .
d_call: .
v_call: TRBV9

cdr3_nt: TGTGCCAGCAGCACATATAGCAATCAGCCCCAGCATTTT
cdr3_aa: CASSTYSNQPQHF
j_call: TRBJ1-5
clone_size: .
d_call: .
v_call: TRBV7-2

cdr3_nt: TGTGCCAGCAGCTTGTTACTCCCCACAGGGTTAACTGAAGCTTTCTTT
cdr3_aa: CASSLLLPTGLTEAFF
j_call: TRBJ1-1
clone_size: few
d_call: .
v_call: TRBV5-6

cdr3_nt: TGCAGCGTTGACCAGGGGAGTGGGGCCTACGAGCAGTACTTC
cdr3_aa: CSVDQGSGAYEQYF
j_call: TRBJ2-7
clone_size: .
d_call: .
v_call: TRBV29-1

cdr3_nt: TGTGCCAGCAGTGAAACGGGACAGATCCTATACGAGCAGTACTTC
cdr3_aa: CASSETGQILYEQYF
j_call: TRBJ2-7
clone_size: .
d_call: TRBD1
v_call: TRBV27

cdr3_nt: TGTGCCAGTAGTATGTCTTCTCCCAGGGGTGGAAACACCATATATTTT
cdr3_aa: CASSMSSPRGGNTIYF
j_call: TRBJ1-3
clone_size: .
d_call: .
v_call: TRBV19

cdr3_nt: TGCGCCAGCAGCTTGAGGGGAATGTATTCGGATACGCAGTATTTT
cdr3_aa: CASSLRGMYSDTQYF
j_call: TRBJ2-3
clone_size: once
d_call: .
v_call: TRBV5-1

cdr3_nt: TGTGCCAGCAGTGCTGAGGGGAGGGAAAAACTGTTTTTT
cdr3_aa: CASSAEGREKLFF
j_call: TRBJ1-4
clone_size: .
d_call: .
v_call: TRBV2

cdr3_nt: TGTGCCAGCAGCTTTACAAACTATGGCTACACCTTC
cdr3_aa: CASSFTNYGYTF
j_call: TRBJ1-2
clone_size: .
d_call: .
v_call: TRBV5-6

cdr3_nt: TGTGCCAGTAGCCAGGGTACCTACGAGCAGTACTTC
cdr3_aa: CASSQGTYEQYF
j_call: TRBJ2-7
clone_size: .
d_call: .
v_call: TRBV19

cdr3_nt: TGTGCCAGCAGTTCGGAGGGAAAGAACACCGGGGAGCTGTTTTTT
cdr3_aa: CASSSEGKNTGELFF
j_call: TRBJ2-2
clone_size: .
d_call: .
v_call: TRBV27

cdr3_nt: TGCACCAGCAGCCAAGAGGACACAAACTATGGCTACACCTTC
cdr3_aa: CTSSQEDTNYGYTF
j_call: TRBJ1-2
clone_size: .
d_call: .
v_call: TRBV1

cdr3_nt: TGTGCCAGCAGCCCCCAGCGGGGGTATGAGCAGTTCTTC
cdr3_aa: CASSPQRGYEQFF
j_call: TRBJ2-1
clone_size: .
d_call: TRBD2
v_call: TRBV6-4

cdr3_nt: TGTGCCAGCAGGCCGACAGGTTTTAATGAAAAACTGTTTTTT
cdr3_aa: CASRPTGFNEKLFF
j_call: TRBJ1-4
clone_size: .
d_call: .
v_call: TRBV6-5

cdr3_nt: TGTGCCAGCAGCGTAGTAGGAATAGCGGGGGGTATAGTCTCTGGGGCCAACGTCCTGACTTTC
cdr3_aa: CASSVVGIAGGIVSGANVLTF
j_call: TRBJ2-6
clone_size: .
d_call: TRBD2
v_call: TRBV9

cdr3_nt: TGCAGCGGGGCTTGGGACAGTCATGAGCAGTTCTTC
cdr3_aa: CSGAWDSHEQFF
j_call: TRBJ2-1
clone_size: .
d_call: TRBD1
v_call: TRBV29-1

cdr3_nt: TGTGCCACCCATTTCACAGGGAGAAATCAGCCCCAGCATTTT
cdr3_aa: CATHFTGRNQPQHF
j_call: TRBJ1-5
clone_size: .
d_call: .
v_call: TRBV21-1

cdr3_nt: TGTGCCAGCAGCCAAGATAGCGCTCTAAACATTCAGTACTTC
cdr3_aa: CASSQDSALNIQYF
j_call: TRBJ2-4
clone_size: .
d_call: .
v_call: TRBV5-4

cdr3_nt: TGTGCCAGCAGCGTAGCGCCTAGCGGGGCGCCCTACAATGAGCAGTTCTTC
cdr3_aa: CASSVAPSGAPYNEQFF
j_call: TRBJ2-1
clone_size: .
d_call: TRBD2
v_call: TRBV9

cdr3_nt: TGCGCCAGCAGCCAAGCGGACAGGGGGACTAATGAAAAACTGTTTTTT
cdr3_aa: CASSQADRGTNEKLFF
j_call: TRBJ1-4
clone_size: few
d_call: TRBD1
v_call: TRBV4-1

cdr3_nt: TGTGCCAGCAGCTTAGATAGAGGACAGTCACGCACCGGGGAGCTGTTTTTT
cdr3_aa: CASSLDRGQSRTGELFF
j_call: TRBJ2-2
clone_size: once
d_call: .
v_call: TRBV11-3

cdr3_nt: TGTGCCAGCAGCTCCGCGGGGGGTTCACCCCTCCACTTT
cdr3_aa: CASSSAGGSPLHF
j_call: TRBJ1-6
clone_size: .
d_call: .
v_call: TRBV7-6

cdr3_nt: TGTGCCAGCAGCTTGACACTAGCAGGCGCCGGGGAGCAGTACTTC
cdr3_aa: CASSLTLAGAGEQYF
j_call: TRBJ2-7
clone_size: .
d_call: .
v_call: TRBV5-6

cdr3_nt: TGTGCCAGCAGCTTATTTAGCGGGGGGGCTAACGGGGAGCTGTTTTTT
cdr3_aa: CASSLFSGGANGELFF
j_call: TRBJ2-2
clone_size: .
d_call: TRBD2
v_call: TRBV7-2

cdr3_nt: TGTGCCAGCAGCTCGACTAGCGGGGCAGAAGATACGCAGTATTTT
cdr3_aa: CASSSTSGAEDTQYF
j_call: TRBJ2-3
clone_size: .
d_call: TRBD2
v_call: TRBV7-9

cdr3_nt: TGTGCCAGCAATTCACAGGGGATCGAAAGCAATCAGCCCCAGCATTTT
cdr3_aa: CASNSQGIESNQPQHF
j_call: TRBJ1-5
clone_size: few
d_call: TRBD1
v_call: TRBV6-6